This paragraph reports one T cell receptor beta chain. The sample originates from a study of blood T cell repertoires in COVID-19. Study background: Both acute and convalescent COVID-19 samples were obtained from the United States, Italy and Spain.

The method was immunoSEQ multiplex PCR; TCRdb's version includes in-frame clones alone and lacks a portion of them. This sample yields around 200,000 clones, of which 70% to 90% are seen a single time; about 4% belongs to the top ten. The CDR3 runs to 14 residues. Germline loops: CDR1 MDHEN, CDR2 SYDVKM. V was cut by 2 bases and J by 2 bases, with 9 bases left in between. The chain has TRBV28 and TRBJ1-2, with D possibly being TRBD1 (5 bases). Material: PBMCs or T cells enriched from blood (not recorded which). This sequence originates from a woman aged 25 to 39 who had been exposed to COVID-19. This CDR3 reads CASSLARVNYGYTF. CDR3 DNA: TGTGCCAGCAGTTTAGCCAGGGTGAACTATGGCTACACCTTC.